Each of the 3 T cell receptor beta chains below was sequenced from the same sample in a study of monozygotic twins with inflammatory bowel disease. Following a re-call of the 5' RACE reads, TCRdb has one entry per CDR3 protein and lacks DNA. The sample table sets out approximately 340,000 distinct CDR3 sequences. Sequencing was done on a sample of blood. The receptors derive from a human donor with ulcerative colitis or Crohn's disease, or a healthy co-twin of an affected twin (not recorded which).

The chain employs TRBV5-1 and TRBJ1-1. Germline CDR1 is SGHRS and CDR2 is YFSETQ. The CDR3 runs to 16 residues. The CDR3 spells CASSLAPVRGNTEAFF.

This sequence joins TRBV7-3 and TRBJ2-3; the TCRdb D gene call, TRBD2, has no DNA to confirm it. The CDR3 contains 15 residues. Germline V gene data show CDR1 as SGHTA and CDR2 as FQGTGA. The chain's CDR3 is CASSLIAGNWDTQYF.

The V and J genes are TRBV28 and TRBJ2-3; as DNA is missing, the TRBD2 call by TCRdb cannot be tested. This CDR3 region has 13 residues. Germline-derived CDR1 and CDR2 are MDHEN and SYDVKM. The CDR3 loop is CASRGPGLAVQYF.